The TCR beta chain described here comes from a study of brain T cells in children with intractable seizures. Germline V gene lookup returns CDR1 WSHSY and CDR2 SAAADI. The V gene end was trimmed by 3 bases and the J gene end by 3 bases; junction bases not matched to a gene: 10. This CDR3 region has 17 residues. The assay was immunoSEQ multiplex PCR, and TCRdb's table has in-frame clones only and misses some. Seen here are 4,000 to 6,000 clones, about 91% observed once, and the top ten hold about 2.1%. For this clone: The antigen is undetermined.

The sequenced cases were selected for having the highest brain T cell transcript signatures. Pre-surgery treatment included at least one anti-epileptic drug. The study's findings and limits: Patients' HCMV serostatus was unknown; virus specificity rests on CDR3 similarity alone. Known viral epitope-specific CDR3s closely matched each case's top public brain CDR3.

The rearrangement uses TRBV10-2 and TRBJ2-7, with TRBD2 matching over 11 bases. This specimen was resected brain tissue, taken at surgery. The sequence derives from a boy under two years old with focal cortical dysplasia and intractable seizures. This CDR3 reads CASSERSGGAEGYEQYF. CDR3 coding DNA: TGCGCCAGCAGTGAACGTAGCGGGGGGGCCGAGGGCTACGAGCAGTACTTC.